A selection of T cell receptor beta chains follows, all from one sample in a study of blood T cell repertoires in COVID-19. Repertoires were generated with immunoSEQ multiplex PCR, while TCRdb's copy carries only in-frame clones and drops some. The sample includes roughly 70,000 clones, 88% of them seen just once. Sequencing was performed on peripheral blood. The receptor source for this set is a human donor in a cohort sampled during active COVID-19. The CDR3 runs from the conserved cysteine through the conserved F or W. Each record gives: J gene, D gene, clone size, CDR3 length, V gene, CDR3 protein, CDR3 DNA. The D gene is left open where the match is weak. A clone size is listed for some rows: how often the clone was seen (once, few, many), or a class if it is expanded.

TRBJ2-5	TRBD2	NA	18	TRBV6-1	CASSVNVLAGGPQETQYF	TGTGCCAGCAGTGTAAATGTACTAGCGGGAGGGCCACAAGAGACCCAGTACTTC
TRBJ2-7	TRBD2	few	14	TRBV5-1	CASRDSSGTYEQYF	TGCGCCAGCAGAGATTCTAGCGGGACATACGAGCAGTACTTC
TRBJ2-3	TRBD2	NA	15	TRBV9	CASSTRTSGTDTQYF	TGTGCCAGCAGCACAAGGACTAGCGGCACAGATACGCAGTATTTT
TRBJ2-7	NA	NA	13	TRBV28	CASSRTPLYEQYF	TGTGCCAGCAGCCGGACTCCCCTGTACGAGCAGTACTTC
TRBJ2-3	NA	NA	13	TRBV29-1	CSVSPLLADTQYF	TGCAGCGTTTCCCCTCTTTTAGCAGATACGCAGTATTTT
TRBJ1-4	NA	NA	15	TRBV5-8	CASSLGTRGREKLFF	TGTGCCAGCAGCTTGGGGACCCGGGGTAGGGAAAAACTGTTTTTT
TRBJ1-4	NA	NA	15	TRBV5-1	CASSASGTSGEKLFF	TGCGCCAGCAGCGCCTCAGGGACATCCGGAGAAAAACTGTTTTTT
TRBJ1-1	TRBD1	NA	14	TRBV5-4	CASQQGPGRTEAFF	TGTGCCAGCCAACAGGGGCCGGGGCGCACTGAAGCTTTCTTT
TRBJ1-3	NA	NA	14	TRBV11-2	CASSRVTPGNTIYF	TGTGCCAGCAGCCGAGTTACGCCCGGAAACACCATATATTTT
TRBJ2-6	NA	NA	17	TRBV19	CASSIIQSGDGANVLTF	TGTGCCAGTAGTATCATTCAATCGGGGGACGGGGCCAACGTCCTGACTTTC
TRBJ2-1	TRBD2	once	13	TRBV5-1	CASSPHEREGVFF	TGCGCCAGCAGCCCCCACGAGCGGGAGGGGGTGTTCTTC
TRBJ2-1	TRBD2	NA	17	TRBV11-2	CASSRSGLAGAYNEQFF	TGTGCCAGCAGCCGATCGGGACTAGCGGGAGCCTACAATGAGCAGTTCTTC
TRBJ1-1	NA	NA	14	TRBV11-2	CASSFRGAGTEAFF	TGTGCCAGCAGCTTTCGGGGGGCAGGGACTGAAGCTTTCTTT
TRBJ1-5	NA	NA	13	TRBV7-9	CASSLGENQPQHF	TGTGCCAGCAGCTTAGGAGAGAATCAGCCCCAGCATTTT
TRBJ1-6	NA	NA	14	TRBV11-2	CASSLVQNNSPLHF	TGTGCCAGCAGCTTAGTACAAAATAATTCACCCCTCCACTTT
TRBJ2-1	NA	once	13	TRBV27	CASSLRVWNEQFF	TGTGCCAGCAGTTTGCGGGTATGGAATGAGCAGTTCTTC
TRBJ2-2	TRBD2	NA	16	TRBV7-3	CASSSRLAGNTGELFF	TGTGCCAGCAGCTCCCGACTAGCGGGGAACACCGGGGAGCTGTTTTTT
TRBJ2-1	TRBD2	once	14	TRBV6-5	CASSTSSGYNEQFF	TGTGCCAGCAGCACGTCTAGCGGGTACAATGAGCAGTTCTTC
TRBJ1-3	NA	NA	13	TRBV19	CASSRASGNTIYF	TGTGCCAGTAGCAGGGCCTCTGGAAACACCATATATTTT
TRBJ2-5	TRBD1	NA	15	TRBV28	CASRAGDRAQETQYF	TGTGCCAGCAGGGCAGGGGACAGGGCCCAAGAGACCCAGTACTTC
TRBJ2-1	TRBD2	NA	19	TRBV7-2	CASTPTGSFAGGRDNEQFF	TGTGCCAGCACCCCGACAGGGTCCTTCGCGGGAGGGCGGGACAATGAGCAGTTCTTC
TRBJ2-3	NA	NA	14	TRBV27	CASRSSGGADTQYF	TGTGCCAGCAGAAGTAGCGGCGGAGCAGATACGCAGTATTTT
TRBJ2-5	NA	NA	11	TRBV24-1	CATGSWETQYF	TGTGCCACCGGGAGTTGGGAGACCCAGTACTTC
TRBJ1-3	NA	NA	15	TRBV10-3	CAISSFPQGENTIYF	TGTGCCATCTCCTCGTTCCCCCAGGGTGAAAACACCATATATTTT
TRBJ2-2	NA	NA	15	TRBV5-1	CASRRGSANTGELFF	TGCGCCAGCAGACGAGGCTCAGCGAACACCGGGGAGCTGTTTTTT
TRBJ1-5	NA	NA	12	TRBV2	CASSRVNQPQHF	TGTGCCAGCAGCAGGGTTAATCAGCCCCAGCATTTT
TRBJ2-3	NA	NA	15	TRBV19	CATTLGAGSTDTQYF	TGTGCCACAACCTTAGGGGCCGGTAGCACAGATACGCAGTATTTT
TRBJ2-5	TRBD1	NA	16	TRBV19	CASSDPTGTGDETQYF	TGTGCCAGTAGTGATCCAACCGGGACAGGGGACGAGACCCAGTACTTC
TRBJ2-2	TRBD2	NA	17	TRBV20-1	CSASSGTSKPNTGELFF	TGCAGTGCTAGTTCAGGGACTAGCAAACCGAACACCGGGGAGCTGTTTTTT
TRBJ1-4	NA	NA	14	TRBV7-9	CASSLSTGREKLFF	TGTGCCAGCAGCTTAAGTACAGGGCGAGAAAAACTGTTTTTT
TRBJ2-3	TRBD1	once	15	TRBV5-4	CASSLLGQSTDTQYF	TGTGCCAGCAGCTTGTTGGGACAGAGCACAGATACGCAGTATTTT
TRBJ2-6	TRBD1	NA	19	TRBV19	CASREGTGGFRSGANVLTF	TGTGCCAGTAGGGAAGGGACAGGGGGCTTCAGATCAGGGGCCAACGTCCTGACTTTC
TRBJ2-3	TRBD2	NA	15	TRBV3-1/TRBV3-2	CASSRTSGRADTQYF	TGTGCCAGCAGCCGGACTAGCGGGAGGGCTGATACGCAGTATTTT
TRBJ2-7	NA	NA	12	TRBV7-9	CASSSSSFQQYF	TGTGCCAGCAGCTCGTCCTCTTTTCAGCAGTACTTC